This T cell receptor beta chain was sequenced for a study of T cells after yellow fever vaccination. Study as a whole: The authors prepared low-cell-number fractions using SMART-Seq v4 Ultra Low Input. Study-wide results and limits: Few clonotypes appeared in both CD4 and CD8 compartments. Weaker overall was a secondary response that nonetheless peaked faster, on day 5 versus 15.

From the 5' RACE reads, TCRdb called clonotypes with MiXCR, one entry per CDR3 protein. This table holds about 85,000 distinct CDR3 sequences, about an eighth found once. V shed 5 bases and J 1 base; nucleotides not matched to a gene: 3. This CDR3 is built from 13 residues. Germline V gene lookup returns CDR1 SGHRS and CDR2 YFSETQ. The chain is built from TRBV5-1 and TRBJ2-7; 7 bases fit TRBD1. Sequencing was performed on CD8+ T cells not binding an NS4B(214-222) dextramer, sorted from PBMCs, taken around 3 weeks after the first yellow fever vaccination. This TCR derives from a man aged 18 to 35 who received the YFV17D yellow fever vaccine. CDR3 region: CASRPDRSYEQYF. The CDR3 DNA reads as TGCGCCAGCAGGCCGGACAGGTCCTACGAGCAGTACTTC. Drawing the rest from reference TRBV5-1 and TRBJ2-7, the complete variable domain is KAGVTQTPRYLIKTRGQQVTLSCSPISGHRSVSWYQQTPGQGLQFLFEYFSETQRNKGNFPGRFSGRQFSNSRSEMNVSTLELGDSALYLCASRPDRSYEQYFGPGTRLTVT.